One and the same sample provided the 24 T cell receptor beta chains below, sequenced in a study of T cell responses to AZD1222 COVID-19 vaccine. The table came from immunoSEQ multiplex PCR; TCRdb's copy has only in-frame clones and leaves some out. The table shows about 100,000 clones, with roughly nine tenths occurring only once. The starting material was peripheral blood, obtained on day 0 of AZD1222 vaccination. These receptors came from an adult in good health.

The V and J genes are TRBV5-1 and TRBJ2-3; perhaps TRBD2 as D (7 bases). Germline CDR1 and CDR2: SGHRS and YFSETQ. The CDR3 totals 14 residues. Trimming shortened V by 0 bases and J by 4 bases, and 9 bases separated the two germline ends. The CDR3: CASSLGEGADTQYF. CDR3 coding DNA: TGCGCCAGCAGCTTGGGGGAGGGGGCAGATACGCAGTATTTT. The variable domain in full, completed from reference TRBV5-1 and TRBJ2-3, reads KAGVTQTPRYLIKTRGQQVTLSCSPISGHRSVSWYQQTPGQGLQFLFEYFSETQRNKGNFPGRFSGRQFSNSRSEMNVSTLELGDSALYLCASSLGEGADTQYFGPGTRLTVL.

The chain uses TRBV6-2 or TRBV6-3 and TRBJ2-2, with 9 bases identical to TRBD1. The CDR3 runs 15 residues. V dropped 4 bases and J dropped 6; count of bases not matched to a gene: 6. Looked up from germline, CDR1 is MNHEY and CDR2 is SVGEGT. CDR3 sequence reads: CASSLSTGGSGELFF. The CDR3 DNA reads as TGTGCCAGCAGTTTATCGACAGGGGGGTCCGGGGAGCTGTTTTTT.

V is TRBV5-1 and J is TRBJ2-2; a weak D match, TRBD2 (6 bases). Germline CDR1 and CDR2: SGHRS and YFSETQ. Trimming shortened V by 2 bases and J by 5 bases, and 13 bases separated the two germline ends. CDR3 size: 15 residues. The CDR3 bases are TGCGCCAGCAGCTTCGGGACTCCTAGTACCGGGGAGCTGTTTTTT. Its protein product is CASSFGTPSTGELFF.

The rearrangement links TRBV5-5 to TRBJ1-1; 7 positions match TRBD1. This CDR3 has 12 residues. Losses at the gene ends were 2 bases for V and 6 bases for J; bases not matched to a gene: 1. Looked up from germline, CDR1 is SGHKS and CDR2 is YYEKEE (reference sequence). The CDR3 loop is CASSFDRAEAFF. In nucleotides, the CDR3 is TGTGCCAGCAGCTTCGACAGGGCTGAAGCTTTCTTT.

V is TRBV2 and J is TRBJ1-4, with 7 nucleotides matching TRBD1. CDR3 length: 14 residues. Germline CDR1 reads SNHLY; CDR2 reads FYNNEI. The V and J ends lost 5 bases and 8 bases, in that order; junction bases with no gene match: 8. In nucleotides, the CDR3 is TGTGCCAGCAGTTCACAGGGGAAAAGCGAAAAACTGTTTTTT. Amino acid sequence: CASSSQGKSEKLFF.

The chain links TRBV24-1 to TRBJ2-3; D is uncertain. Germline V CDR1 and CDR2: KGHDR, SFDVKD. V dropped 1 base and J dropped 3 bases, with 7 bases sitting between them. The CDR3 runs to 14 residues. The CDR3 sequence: CATSDFPGTDTQYF. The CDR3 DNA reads TGTGCCACCAGTGATTTCCCCGGGACAGATACGCAGTATTTT.

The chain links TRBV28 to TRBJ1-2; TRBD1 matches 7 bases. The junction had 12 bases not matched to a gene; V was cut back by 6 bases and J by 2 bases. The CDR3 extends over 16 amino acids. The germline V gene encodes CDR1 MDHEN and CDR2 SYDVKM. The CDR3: CASSLGDGGQNYGYTF. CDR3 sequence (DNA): TGTGCCAGCAGCTTGGGGGATGGGGGACAGAACTATGGCTACACCTTC.

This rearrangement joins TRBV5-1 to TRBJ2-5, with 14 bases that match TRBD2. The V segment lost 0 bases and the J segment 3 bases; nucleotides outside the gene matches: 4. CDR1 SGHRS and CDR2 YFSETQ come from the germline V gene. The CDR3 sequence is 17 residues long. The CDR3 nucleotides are TGCGCCAGCAGCTTGGCGACTAGCGGGAGGGCTGAAGAGACCCAGTACTTC. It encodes CASSLATSGRAEETQYF.

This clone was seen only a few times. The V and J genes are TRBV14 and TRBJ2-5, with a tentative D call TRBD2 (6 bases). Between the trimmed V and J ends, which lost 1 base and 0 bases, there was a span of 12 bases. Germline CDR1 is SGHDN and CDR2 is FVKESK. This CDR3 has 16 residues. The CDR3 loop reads CASSQGLAEDQETQYF. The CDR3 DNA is TGTGCCAGCAGCCAAGGGTTAGCGGAGGACCAAGAGACCCAGTACTTC.

The CDR3 DNA follows: TGCGCCAGCAGTCTGGGACAGGGGGCGGATGAGCAGTACTTC. Translated, it gives CASSLGQGADEQYF. The genes are TRBV5-1 and TRBJ2-7, with 12 bases lining up with TRBD1. From germline, CDR1 is SGHRS and CDR2 YFSETQ. V dropped 5 bases and J dropped 7; count of bases not matched to a gene: 7. The CDR3 sequence is 14 residues long. The complete variable domain, with remaining parts taken from reference TRBV5-1 and TRBJ2-7, reads KAGVTQTPRYLIKTRGQQVTLSCSPISGHRSVSWYQQTPGQGLQFLFEYFSETQRNKGNFPGRFSGRQFSNSRSEMNVSTLELGDSALYLCASSLGQGADEQYFGPGTRLTVT.

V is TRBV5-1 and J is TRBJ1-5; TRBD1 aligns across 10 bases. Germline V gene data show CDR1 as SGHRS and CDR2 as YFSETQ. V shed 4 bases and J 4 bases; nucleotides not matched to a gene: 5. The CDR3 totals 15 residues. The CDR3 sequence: CASSPGTGVNQPQHF. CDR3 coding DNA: TGCGCCAGCAGCCCTGGGACAGGGGTGAATCAGCCCCAGCATTTT.

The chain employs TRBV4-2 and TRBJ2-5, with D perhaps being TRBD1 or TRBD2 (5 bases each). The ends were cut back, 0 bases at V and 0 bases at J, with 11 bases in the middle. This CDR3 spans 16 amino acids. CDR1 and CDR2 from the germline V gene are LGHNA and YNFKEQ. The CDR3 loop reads CASSQEKRGNQETQYF. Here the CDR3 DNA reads TGTGCCAGCAGCCAAGAAAAGAGGGGCAACCAAGAGACCCAGTACTTC.

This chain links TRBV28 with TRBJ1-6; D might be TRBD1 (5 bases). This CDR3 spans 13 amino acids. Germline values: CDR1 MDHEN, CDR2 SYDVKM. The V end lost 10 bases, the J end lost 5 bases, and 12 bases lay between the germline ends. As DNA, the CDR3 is TGTGCCACAAGGGGTCAGGATAATTCACCCCTCCACTTT. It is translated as CATRGQDNSPLHF.

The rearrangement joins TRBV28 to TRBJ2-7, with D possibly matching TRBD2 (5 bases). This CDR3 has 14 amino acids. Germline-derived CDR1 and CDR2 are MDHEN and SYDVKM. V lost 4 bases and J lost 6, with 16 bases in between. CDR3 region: CASSSEAGLFEQYF. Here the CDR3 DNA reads TGTGCCAGCAGTTCTGAGGCAGGACTTTTCGAGCAGTACTTC.

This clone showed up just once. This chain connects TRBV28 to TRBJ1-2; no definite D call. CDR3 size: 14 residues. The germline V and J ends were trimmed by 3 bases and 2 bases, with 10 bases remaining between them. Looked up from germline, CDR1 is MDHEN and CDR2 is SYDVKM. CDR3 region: CASSFPQENYGYTF. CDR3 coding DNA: TGTGCCAGCAGTTTCCCGCAGGAGAACTATGGCTACACCTTC.

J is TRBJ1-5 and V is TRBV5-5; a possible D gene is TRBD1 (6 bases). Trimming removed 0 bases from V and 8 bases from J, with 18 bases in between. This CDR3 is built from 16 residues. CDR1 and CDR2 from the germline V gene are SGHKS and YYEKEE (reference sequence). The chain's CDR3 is CASSLAFGQTREPQHF. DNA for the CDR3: TGTGCCAGCAGCTTGGCCTTTGGACAGACCAGGGAGCCCCAGCATTTT.

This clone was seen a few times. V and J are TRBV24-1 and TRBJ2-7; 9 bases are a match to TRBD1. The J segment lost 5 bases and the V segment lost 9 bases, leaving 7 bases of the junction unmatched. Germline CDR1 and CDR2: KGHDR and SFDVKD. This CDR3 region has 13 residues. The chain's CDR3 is CATGRQGVDEQYF. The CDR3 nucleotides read TGTGCCACCGGGCGACAGGGGGTCGACGAGCAGTACTTC.

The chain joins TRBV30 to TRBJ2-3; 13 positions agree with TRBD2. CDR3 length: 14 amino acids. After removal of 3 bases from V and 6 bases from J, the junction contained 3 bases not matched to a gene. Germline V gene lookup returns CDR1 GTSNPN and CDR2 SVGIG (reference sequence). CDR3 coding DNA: TGTGCCTGGAGCCGGACTAGCGGGAGCGATACGCAGTATTTT. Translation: CAWSRTSGSDTQYF.

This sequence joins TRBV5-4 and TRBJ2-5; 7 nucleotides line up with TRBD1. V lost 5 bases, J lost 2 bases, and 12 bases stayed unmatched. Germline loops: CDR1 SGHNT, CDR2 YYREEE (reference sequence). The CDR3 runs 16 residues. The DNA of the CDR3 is TGTGCCAGCAGTTTAGCCGGGACAGTTCTTCAAGAGACCCAGTACTTC. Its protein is CASSLAGTVLQETQYF.

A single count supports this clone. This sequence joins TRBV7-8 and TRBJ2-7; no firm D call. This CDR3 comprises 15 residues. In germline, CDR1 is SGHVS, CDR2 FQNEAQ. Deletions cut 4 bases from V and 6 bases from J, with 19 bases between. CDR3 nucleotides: TGTGCCAGCAGCTACGCACGAGGAGTTTCCCCCGAGCAGTACTTC. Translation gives CASSYARGVSPEQYF.

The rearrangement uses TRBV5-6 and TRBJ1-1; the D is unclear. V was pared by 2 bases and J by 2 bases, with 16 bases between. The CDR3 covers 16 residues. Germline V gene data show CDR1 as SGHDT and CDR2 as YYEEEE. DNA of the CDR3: TGTGCCAGCAGCTTCCTGAGGACTCAAAAAAACACTGAAGCTTTCTTT. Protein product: CASSFLRTQKNTEAFF.

The DNA for the CDR3 is TGTGCCACCAGCAGAGGTTCGGGGGCGCGGCAGCCCCAGCATTTT. Its translation is CATSRGSGARQPQHF. The chain has TRBV15 and TRBJ1-5; maybe TRBD1 (6 bases). CDR3 length: 15 residues. V lost 1 base and J 7 bases, leaving 14 bases between the germline ends. Germline V gene data show CDR1 as LNHNV and CDR2 as YYDKDF (reference sequence).

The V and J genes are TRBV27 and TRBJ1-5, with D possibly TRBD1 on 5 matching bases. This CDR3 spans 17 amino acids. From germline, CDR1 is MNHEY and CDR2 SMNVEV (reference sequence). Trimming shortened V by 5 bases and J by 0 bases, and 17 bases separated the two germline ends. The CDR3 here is CASSPWRGQGSNQPQHF. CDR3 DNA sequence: TGTGCCAGCAGTCCGTGGCGTGGGCAGGGTAGCAATCAGCCCCAGCATTTT.

In nucleotides, the CDR3 is TGTGCCAGCAGTGAAGGGGGAGTTAGGGCCCAGTACTTC. It yields the protein CASSEGGVRAQYF. The chain joins TRBV6-1 to TRBJ2-5; possibly TRBD2 for D (5 bases). V gave up 1 base and J gave up 9 bases, with 12 bases separating them. The germline gives CDR1 MNHNS, CDR2 SASEGT. The CDR3 loop spans 13 amino acids.